A single sample gave rise to the 10 T cell receptor beta chains below, sequenced in a study of blood T cell repertoires in COVID-19. Repertoires were generated with immunoSEQ multiplex PCR, while TCRdb's copy carries only in-frame clones and drops some. The profile covers approximately 350,000 clones, with about 90% appearing a single time and approximately 3% taken by the ten largest. Source material: PBMCs or T cells enriched from blood (not recorded which). The receptors derive from a woman aged 25 to 39 who had recovered from COVID-19.

This chain uses TRBV11-2 with TRBJ1-1; no clear D gene. Looked up from germline, CDR1 is SGHAT and CDR2 is FQNNGV. V was trimmed by 2 bases and J by 0 bases, leaving 4 bases between them. The CDR3 spans 13 residues. The DNA for the CDR3 is TGTGCCAGCAGCTTACAGGTGAACACTGAAGCTTTCTTT. This codes for CASSLQVNTEAFF.

The chain has TRBV3-1 (or the pseudogene TRBV3-2) and TRBJ1-3; D not resolved. Trimming left V 4 bases short and J 4 bases short, with 14 bases between. The CDR3 has 15 amino acids. From germline, CDR1 is LGHDT and CDR2 YNNKEL (reference sequence). CDR3 residues: CASSPGFGGGNTIYF. Here the CDR3 DNA reads TGTGCCAGCAGCCCGGGGTTTGGCGGGGGAAACACCATATATTTT.

CDR3 coding DNA: TGCAGCGTTGAGCGACAGGGCGGAAATGAGCAGTTCTTC. Protein: CSVERQGGNEQFF. The V gene is TRBV29-1, the J gene TRBJ2-1; TRBD1 matches 7 bases. Germline assignment: CDR1 SQVTM and CDR2 ANQGSEA. J gave up 7 bases and V 3 bases, and 6 bases lay outside the gene matches. The CDR3 loop spans 13 amino acids.

This clone was found once. The chain is built from TRBV16 and TRBJ2-7; 8 nucleotides match TRBD2. Germline CDR1 reads KGHSY; CDR2 reads FQNENV. The length of the CDR3 is 15 residues. With V trimmed by 4 bases and J by 2 bases, 7 bases remained unmatched. This CDR3 reads CASSPPGGGTYEQYF. CDR3 coding DNA: TGTGCCAGCAGCCCCCCGGGAGGGGGGACCTACGAGCAGTACTTC.

The chain employs TRBV9 and TRBJ2-2, with D tentatively TRBD2 (6 bases). Germline values: CDR1 SGDLS, CDR2 YYNGEE. V shed 4 bases and J shed 5 bases, with 21 bases lying between them. This CDR3 region has 17 residues. The CDR3 sequence is CASSNTRDLEATGELFF. The DNA of the CDR3 is TGTGCCAGCAGCAACACCAGGGACTTGGAGGCGACCGGGGAGCTGTTTTTT.

The CDR3 sequence is CASSPGTGERNTF. The CDR3 DNA is TGTGCCAGCAGCCCCGGGACAGGGGAGAGGAACACCTTC. The chain has TRBV6-4 and TRBJ1-2; 10 bases agree with TRBD1. CDR3 length equals 13 residues. From germline, CDR1 is MRHNA and CDR2 SNTAGT. Trimming removed 6 bases from V and 12 bases from J; junction bases left unmatched: 10.

The chain employs TRBV24-1 and TRBJ2-7; D is unclear. CDR1 is KGHDR, CDR2 SFDVKD, per germline. The CDR3 loop spans 17 amino acids. The ends were cut back, 1 base at V and 0 bases at J, with 15 bases in the middle. As DNA, the CDR3 is TGTGCCACCAGTGATTTCATATTGAGCAGGAACTCCTACGAGCAGTACTTC. It translates to CATSDFILSRNSYEQYF.

This clone is a singleton in its sample. V and J are TRBV7-9 and TRBJ2-1; 9 nucleotides line up with TRBD2. V shed 1 base and J 8 bases; nucleotides not matched to a gene: 3. CDR1 SEHNR and CDR2 FQNEAQ come from the germline V gene (reference sequence). The CDR3 extends over 14 amino acids. In nucleotides, the CDR3 is TGTGCCAGCAGCTTAGGACTAGCGGACGATGAGCAGTTCTTC. Translating gives CASSLGLADDEQFF. The full variable domain, with the rest looked up from reference TRBV7-9 and TRBJ2-1, is DTGVSQNPRHKITKRGQNVTFRCDPISEHNRLYWYRQTLGQGPEFLTYFQNEAQLEKSRLLSDRFSAERPKGSFSTLEIQRTEQGDSAMYLCASSLGLADDEQFFGPGTRLTVL.

The V call is TRBV19, the J call TRBJ2-7, with D tentatively TRBD2 (6 bases). The CDR3 spans 14 residues. Trimming pared 3 bases from V and 2 bases from J, leaving 11 bases between. Germline values: CDR1 LNHDA, CDR2 SQIVND (reference sequence). The CDR3 protein is CASSMRGNAYEQYF. DNA of the CDR3: TGTGCCAGTAGTATGCGGGGTAACGCCTACGAGCAGTACTTC.

The genes are TRBV27 and TRBJ1-1, with TRBD1 matching 8 bases. CDR3 length equals 13 residues. The junction had 9 bases not matched to a gene; V was cut back by 5 bases and J by 10 bases. Per germline, CDR1 MNHEY and CDR2 SMNVEV (reference sequence). CDR3 nucleotides: TGTGCCAGCAGTCCGGCTAGGACAGGGCCAGCTTTCTTT. Translating it yields CASSPARTGPAFF.